The 20 T cell receptor beta chains below all came from one sample that was sequenced in a study of T cells in Graves' hyperthyroidism and ophthalmopathy. Amplification yielded TCR beta CDR3 regions, with RNA transcripts as the source. The TCR CDR3 first-round RT-PCR relied on the HTBI primer set. TCRdb re-called the multiplex PCR reads with MiXCR, one entry per CDR3 protein. The sample yields about 290,000 distinct CDR3 sequences, 15% to 20% seen once. The sample taken for sequencing was blood. The receptor set was obtained from a woman aged 55-75 years with Graves' ophthalmopathy.

In this sample, this clonotype turned up many times. V usage is TRBV14 and J usage is TRBJ2-7, with D tentatively TRBD2 (5 bases). The CDR3 loop spans 15 amino acids. CDR1 and CDR2 (germline): SGHDN, FVKESK. V gave up 0 bases and J gave up 1 base, with 10 bases separating them. Here the CDR3 reads CASSQDVGGSYEQYF. The CDR3 coding sequence is TGTGCCAGCAGCCAAGATGTAGGCGGGTCCTACGAGCAGTACTTC.

Ten or more counts support this clonotype. This sequence joins TRBV6-1 and TRBJ2-5; the D is unclear. Germline values: CDR1 MNHNS, CDR2 SASEGT. CDR3 length equals 15 residues. The V end was cut by 6 bases, the J end by 1 base, with 15 bases between. Here the CDR3 DNA reads TGTGCCAGCAGAACCGCCCGAACTGTCCAAGAGACCCAGTACTTC. Amino acid sequence: CASRTARTVQETQYF.

The chain uses TRBV6-1 and TRBJ2-7; tentatively, D is TRBD2 (7 bases). CDR1 is MNHNS, CDR2 SASEGT, per germline. This CDR3 contains 17 residues. Trimming left V 5 bases short and J 0 bases short, with 20 bases between. CDR3: CASSYVFGGLPSYEQYF. In DNA, the CDR3 is TGTGCCAGCAGTTATGTGTTCGGGGGGCTCCCCTCCTACGAGCAGTACTTC.

CDR3 residues: CASSSSGGADTEAFF. The CDR3 nucleotides read TGTGCCAGCAGCTCAAGCGGGGGCGCGGACACTGAAGCTTTCTTT. The V call is TRBV7-3, the J call TRBJ1-1; D perhaps matches TRBD1 (6 bases). The CDR3 is 15 amino acids. V was pared by 4 bases and J by 3 bases, with 15 bases between. Germline values: CDR1 SGHTA, CDR2 FQGTGA. The full variable domain, its missing parts supplied by reference TRBV7-3 and TRBJ1-1, is GAGVSQTPSNKVTEKGKYVELRCDPISGHTALYWYRQSLGQGPEFLIYFQGTGAADDSGLPNDRFFAVRPEGSVSTLKIQRTERGDSAVYLCASSSSGGADTEAFFGQGTRLTVV.

This clonotype was recorded a few times. The chain is built from TRBV27 and TRBJ2-1; 8 nucleotides match TRBD1. Germline V lookup: CDR1 MNHEY, CDR2 SMNVEV (reference sequence). The CDR3 sequence is 15 residues long. The V gene end was trimmed by 4 bases and the J gene end by 8 bases; junction bases not matched to a gene: 10. Written as DNA, the CDR3 is TGTGCCAGCAGTTCACAGGGGGTAGTAAAGGATGAGCAGTTCTTC. Residues: CASSSQGVVKDEQFF.

The table lists this clonotype with many counts. The chain carries TRBV20-1 and TRBJ2-5; TRBD2 agrees at 14 bases. CDR1 is DFQATT, CDR2 SNEGSKA, per germline (reference sequence). The CDR3 is 14 amino acids. CDR3 bases: TGCAGCGCGGGACTAGCGGGGGTCCAAGAGACCCAGTACTTC. Translated: CSAGLAGVQETQYF.

The V and J genes are TRBV27 and TRBJ1-2; 7 positions match TRBD1. The V segment lost 6 bases and the J segment 6 bases; nucleotides outside the gene matches: 7. There are 13 residues in the CDR3. Germline lookup yields CDR1 MNHEY and CDR2 SMNVEV (reference sequence). The CDR3 protein is CASSVRGLDGYTF. The CDR3 nucleotides read TGTGCCAGCAGCGTTAGGGGGCTGGATGGCTACACCTTC.

This clonotype was seen more than once but under ten times. The J gene is TRBJ2-7, the V gene TRBV6-5; 7 positions match TRBD1. V shed 2 bases and J 3 bases; nucleotides not matched to a gene: 4. Germline V gene sequence: CDR1 MNHEY, CDR2 SVGAGI. This CDR3 is built from 14 residues. The CDR3 nucleotides read TGTGCCAGCAGTTACAGGGGGCAGTTCTACGAGCAGTACTTC. This translates into CASSYRGQFYEQYF.

V gene TRBV28 combines with J gene TRBJ2-1; perhaps TRBD1 as D (6 bases). The CDR3 is 15 residues long. V lost 5 bases, J lost 0 bases, and 11 bases lay in between. Germline V gives CDR1 MDHEN, CDR2 SYDVKM. The CDR3 sequence is CASSIVRGSYNEQFF. The CDR3 DNA sequence: TGTGCCAGCAGTATAGTCAGGGGCTCCTACAATGAGCAGTTCTTC.

This clonotype was seen a handful of times. The chain joins TRBV20-1 to TRBJ2-5; TRBD1 matches at 11 bases. The CDR3 sequence is 13 residues long. Germline V lookup: CDR1 DFQATT, CDR2 SNEGSKA (reference sequence). V gave up 5 bases and J gave up 7 bases; unmatched junction bases: 6. The CDR3 coding sequence is TGCAGTGCTCGGACAGGGGGCTTGGTGACCCAGTACTTC. Translation: CSARTGGLVTQYF.

In its sample, this clonotype was seen a few times. The rearrangement uses TRBV27 and TRBJ2-7, with 11 positions matching TRBD1. The length of the CDR3 is 16 residues. Germline values: CDR1 MNHEY, CDR2 SMNVEV (reference sequence). V lost 5 bases and J lost 3; bases outside the gene matches: 9. CDR3 protein: CASSPLGQGGVYEQYF. In DNA, the CDR3 is TGTGCCAGCAGTCCCTTGGGACAGGGGGGAGTCTACGAGCAGTACTTC.

There are many counts of this clonotype. The chain joins TRBV12-5 to TRBJ2-5; D remains unclear. Looked up from germline, CDR1 is LGHNT and CDR2 is FRNRAP. The V and J ends lost 5 bases and 0 bases respectively, with 7 bases between them. The CDR3 is 13 residues long. Written as DNA, the CDR3 is TGTGCTAGTGGTATTTTTAACCAAGAGACCCAGTACTTC. Residues: CASGIFNQETQYF.

In its sample, this clonotype was seen many times. The chain carries TRBV7-9 and TRBJ2-2, with D possibly being TRBD1 (6 bases). CDR1 is SEHNR and CDR2 is FQNEAQ in the germline V gene (reference sequence). The CDR3 totals 14 residues. V was trimmed by 3 bases and J by 7 bases, leaving 12 bases between them. In DNA form, the CDR3 reads TGTGCCAGCAGCTTCACCACAGGGCACGGGGAGCTGTTTTTT. It encodes CASSFTTGHGELFF. The variable domain in full, completed from reference TRBV7-9 and TRBJ2-2, reads DTGVSQNPRHKITKRGQNVTFRCDPISEHNRLYWYRQTLGQGPEFLTYFQNEAQLEKSRLLSDRFSAERPKGSFSTLEIQRTEQGDSAMYLCASSFTTGHGELFFGEGSRLTVL.

This clonotype was picked up a small number of times. The chain recombines TRBV4-1 with TRBJ2-5, with 7 bases matching TRBD1. The CDR3 is made up of 16 amino acids. Germline trimming cut 1 base from V and 5 bases from J; bases unmatched to any gene: 10. Germline assignment: CDR1 MGHRA and CDR2 YSYEKL. CDR3 region: CASSQGKTGAGETQYF. CDR3 nucleotides: TGCGCCAGCAGCCAAGGCAAAACAGGGGCGGGCGAGACCCAGTACTTC.

At least ten counts were recorded for this clonotype. This chain uses TRBV5-1 with TRBJ1-5; D possibly corresponds to TRBD1 (6 bases). The CDR3 covers 14 residues. Germline CDR1 and CDR2: SGHRS and YFSETQ. Trimming stripped 4 bases from V and 4 bases from J, with 12 bases between. The CDR3 bases are TGCGCCAGCAGCCCCGGCGACAGGAATCAGCCCCAGCATTTT. As protein: CASSPGDRNQPQHF.

The rearrangement joins TRBV2 to TRBJ1-2; TRBD1 matches at 9 bases. The V gene end was trimmed by 8 bases and the J gene end by 8 bases; junction bases not matched to a gene: 12. Germline lookup yields CDR1 SNHLY and CDR2 FYNNEI. The CDR3 loop spans 14 amino acids. CDR3 in amino acids: CASRGRDRDNGYTF. CDR3 in DNA: TGTGCCAGCCGAGGACGGGACAGGGATAACGGCTACACCTTC.

Concerning this clonotype: The DNA is left out, because the CDR3 cannot be placed on it with certainty; the CDR3 is given as TCRdb lists it. This rearrangement joins TRBV6-4 to TRBJ1-5; TRBD1 is the table's D call and was not checked against the DNA. Germline-derived CDR1 and CDR2 are MRHNA and SNTAGT. The CDR3 spans 24 residues, counting both ends. This chain's CDR3 is CASRPGAGAYEQYFGPGGNQPQHF.

The rearrangement joins TRBV20-1 to TRBJ2-3; perhaps TRBD2 as D (5 bases). CDR3 size: 15 residues. Germline CDR1 and CDR2: DFQATT and SNEGSKA (reference sequence). V gave up 2 bases and J gave up 2 bases, with 14 bases separating them. CDR3 nucleotide sequence: TGCAGTGCTAGACCGGGAACCGACTCCACAGATACGCAGTATTTT. This encodes CSARPGTDSTDTQYF.

This chain joins TRBV28 and TRBJ2-1; 7 positions agree with TRBD2. The CDR3 is 15 residues long. The ends lost 6 bases at V and 9 bases at J; junction bases unmatched: 14. In germline, CDR1 is MDHEN, CDR2 SYDVKM. CDR3 in DNA: TGTGCCAGCAGACTCAGTGGCGGGAGTGGAGGTGAGCAGTTCTTC. This translates into CASRLSGGSGGEQFF.

There are a few counts of this clonotype. The CDR3 reads CASSVRGGFTLEQFF. CDR3 sequence (DNA): TGTGCCAGCAGCGTACGGGGCGGGTTTACTTTAGAGCAGTTCTTC. The rearrangement uses TRBV6-2 or TRBV6-3 and TRBJ2-1, with D possibly called TRBD1 or TRBD2 (5 bases each). CDR3 length: 15 residues. V was shortened by 6 bases and J by 10 bases, with 22 bases between the two germline ends. In germline, CDR1 is MNHEY, CDR2 SVGEGT.